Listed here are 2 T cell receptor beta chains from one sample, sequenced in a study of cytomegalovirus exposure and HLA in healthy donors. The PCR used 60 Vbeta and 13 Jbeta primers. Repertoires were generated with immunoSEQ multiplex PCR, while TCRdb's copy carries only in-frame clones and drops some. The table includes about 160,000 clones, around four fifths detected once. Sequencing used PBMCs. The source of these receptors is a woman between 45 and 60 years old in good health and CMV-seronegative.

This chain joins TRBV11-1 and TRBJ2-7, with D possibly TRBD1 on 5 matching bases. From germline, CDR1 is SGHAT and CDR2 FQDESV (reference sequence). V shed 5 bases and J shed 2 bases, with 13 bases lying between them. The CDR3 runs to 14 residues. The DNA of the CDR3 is TGTGCCAGCAGCCGCGGACAAAAGCCCTACGAGCAGTACTTC. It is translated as CASSRGQKPYEQYF. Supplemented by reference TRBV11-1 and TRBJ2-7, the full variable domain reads EAEVAQSPRYKITEKSQAVAFWCDPISGHATLYWYRQILGQGPELLVQFQDESVVDDSQLPKDRFSAERLKGVDSTLKIQPAELGDSAMYLCASSRGQKPYEQYFGPGTRLTVT.

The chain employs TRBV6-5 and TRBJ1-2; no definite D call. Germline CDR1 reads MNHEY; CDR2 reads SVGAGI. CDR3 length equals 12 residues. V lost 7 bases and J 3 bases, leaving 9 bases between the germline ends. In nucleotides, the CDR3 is TGTGCCAGCACAGAGACACACTATGGCTACACCTTC. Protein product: CASTETHYGYTF.